This T cell receptor beta chain is drawn from a study of blood T cell repertoires in COVID-19. This clone was detected only a few times. TCRdb's table, derived via immunoSEQ multiplex PCR, lists solely in-frame clones and lacks some. The table records about 240,000 clones, roughly 83% of them present only once. The length of the CDR3 is 16 residues. CDR1 is KGHSH, CDR2 LQKENI, per germline. V shed 4 bases, J shed 0 bases, and the junction held 7 bases outside the gene matches. The source material was peripheral blood. This sequence was found in a man older than 75 with acute or convalescent COVID-19. The gene calls are TRBV18 and TRBJ2-3; 7 bases fit TRBD2. The CDR3 loop reads CASSRPPSGSTDTQYF. The CDR3 DNA reads TGTGCCAGCTCACGGCCCCCTAGCGGAAGCACAGATACGCAGTATTTT.